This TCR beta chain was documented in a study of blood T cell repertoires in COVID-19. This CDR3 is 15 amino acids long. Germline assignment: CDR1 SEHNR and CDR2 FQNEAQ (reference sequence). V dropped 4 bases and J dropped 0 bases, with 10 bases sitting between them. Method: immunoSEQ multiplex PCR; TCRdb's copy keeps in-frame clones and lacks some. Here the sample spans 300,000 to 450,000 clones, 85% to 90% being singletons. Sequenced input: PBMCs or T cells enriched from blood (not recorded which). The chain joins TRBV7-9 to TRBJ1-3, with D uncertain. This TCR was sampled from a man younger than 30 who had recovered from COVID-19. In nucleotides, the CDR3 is TGTGCCAGCAGCTCGGCGGGAAGCTCTGGAAACACCATATATTTT. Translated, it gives CASSSAGSSGNTIYF.